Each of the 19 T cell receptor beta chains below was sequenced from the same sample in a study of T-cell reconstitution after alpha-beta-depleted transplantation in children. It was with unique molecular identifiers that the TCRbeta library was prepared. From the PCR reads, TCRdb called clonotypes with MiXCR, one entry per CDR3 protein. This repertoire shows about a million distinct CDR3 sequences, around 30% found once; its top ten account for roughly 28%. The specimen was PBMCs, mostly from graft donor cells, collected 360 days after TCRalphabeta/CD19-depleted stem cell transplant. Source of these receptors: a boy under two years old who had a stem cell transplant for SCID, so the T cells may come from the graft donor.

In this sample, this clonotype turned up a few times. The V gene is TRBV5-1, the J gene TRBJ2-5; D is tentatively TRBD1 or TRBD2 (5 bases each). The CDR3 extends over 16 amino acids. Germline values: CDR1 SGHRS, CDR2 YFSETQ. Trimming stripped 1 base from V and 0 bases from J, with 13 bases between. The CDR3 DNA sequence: TGCGCCAGCAGCTTGCGGGGCAGCCAGTACCAAGAGACCCAGTACTTC. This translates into CASSLRGSQYQETQYF.

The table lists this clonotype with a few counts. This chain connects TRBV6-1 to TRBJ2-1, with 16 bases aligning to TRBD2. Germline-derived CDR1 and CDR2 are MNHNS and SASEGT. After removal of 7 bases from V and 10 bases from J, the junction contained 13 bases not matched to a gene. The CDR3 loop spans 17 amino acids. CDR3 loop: CASTPSLGLAGGQEQFF. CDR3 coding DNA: TGTGCCAGCACCCCCTCACTGGGACTAGCGGGGGGGCAAGAGCAGTTCTTC.

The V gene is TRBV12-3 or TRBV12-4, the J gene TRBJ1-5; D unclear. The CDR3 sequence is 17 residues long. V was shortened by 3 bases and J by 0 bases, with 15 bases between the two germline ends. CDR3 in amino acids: CASSLGPRGSSNQPQHF. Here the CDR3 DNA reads TGTGCCAGCAGTTTGGGCCCGCGAGGGTCTAGCAATCAGCCCCAGCATTTT.

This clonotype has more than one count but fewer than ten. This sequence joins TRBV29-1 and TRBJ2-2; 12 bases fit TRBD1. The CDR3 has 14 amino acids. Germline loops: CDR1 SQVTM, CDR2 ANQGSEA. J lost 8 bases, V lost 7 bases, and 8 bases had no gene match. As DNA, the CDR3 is TGCAGCGCAAATCCGGGACAGGGGGCTGGGGAGCTGTTTTTT. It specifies CSANPGQGAGELFF.

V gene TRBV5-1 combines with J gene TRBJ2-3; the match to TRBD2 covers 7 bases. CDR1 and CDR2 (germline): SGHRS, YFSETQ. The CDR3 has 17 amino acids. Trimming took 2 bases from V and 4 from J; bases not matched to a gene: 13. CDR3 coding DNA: TGCGCCAGCAGCTTAGGCCAAGCGGGAAGGAGGGCAGATACGCAGTATTTT. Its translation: CASSLGQAGRRADTQYF.

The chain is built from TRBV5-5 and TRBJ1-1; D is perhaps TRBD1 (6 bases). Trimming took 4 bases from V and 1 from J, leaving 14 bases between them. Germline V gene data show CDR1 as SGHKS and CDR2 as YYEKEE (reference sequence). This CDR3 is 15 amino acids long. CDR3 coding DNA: TGTGCCAGCAGCCTCATCGGGACAAAGAACACTGAAGCTTTCTTT. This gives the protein CASSLIGTKNTEAFF.

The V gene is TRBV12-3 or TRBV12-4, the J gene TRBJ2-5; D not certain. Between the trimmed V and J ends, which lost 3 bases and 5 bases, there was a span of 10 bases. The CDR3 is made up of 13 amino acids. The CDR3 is CASSFGPLETQYF. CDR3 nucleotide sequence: TGTGCCAGCAGTTTTGGACCTTTGGAGACCCAGTACTTC.

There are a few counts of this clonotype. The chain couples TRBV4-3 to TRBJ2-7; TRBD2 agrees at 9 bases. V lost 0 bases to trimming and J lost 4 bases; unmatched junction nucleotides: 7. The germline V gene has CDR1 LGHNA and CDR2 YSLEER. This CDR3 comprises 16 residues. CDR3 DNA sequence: TGCGCCAGCAGCCAAGATTGGCTAGCGGGGTTATACGAGCAGTACTTC. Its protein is CASSQDWLAGLYEQYF.

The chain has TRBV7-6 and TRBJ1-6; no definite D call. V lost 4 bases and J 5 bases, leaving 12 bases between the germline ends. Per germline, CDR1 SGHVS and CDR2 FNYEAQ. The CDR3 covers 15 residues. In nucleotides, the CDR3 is TGTGCCAGCAGCTCAGGAGACGGGAATAATTCACCCCTCCACTTT. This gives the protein CASSSGDGNNSPLHF.

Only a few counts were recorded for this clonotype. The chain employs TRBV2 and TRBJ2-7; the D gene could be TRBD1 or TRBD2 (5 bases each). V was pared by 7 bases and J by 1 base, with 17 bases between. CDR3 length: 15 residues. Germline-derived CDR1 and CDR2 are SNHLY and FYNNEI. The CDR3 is CASNNPGTASYEQYF. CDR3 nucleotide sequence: TGTGCCAGCAACAATCCCGGGACCGCTTCCTACGAGCAGTACTTC.

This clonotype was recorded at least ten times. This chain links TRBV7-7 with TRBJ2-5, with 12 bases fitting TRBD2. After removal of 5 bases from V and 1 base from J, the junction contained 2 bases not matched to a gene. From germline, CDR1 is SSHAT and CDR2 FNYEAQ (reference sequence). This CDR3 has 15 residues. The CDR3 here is CASSMTSGGQETQYF. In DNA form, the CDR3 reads TGTGCCAGCAGCATGACTAGCGGGGGCCAAGAGACCCAGTACTTC.

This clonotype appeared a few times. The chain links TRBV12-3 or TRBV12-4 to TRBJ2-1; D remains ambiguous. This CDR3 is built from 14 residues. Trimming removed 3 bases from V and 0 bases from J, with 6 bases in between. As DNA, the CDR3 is TGTGCCAGCAGTTTTGGGGTCTCCTACAATGAGCAGTTCTTC. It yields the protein CASSFGVSYNEQFF.

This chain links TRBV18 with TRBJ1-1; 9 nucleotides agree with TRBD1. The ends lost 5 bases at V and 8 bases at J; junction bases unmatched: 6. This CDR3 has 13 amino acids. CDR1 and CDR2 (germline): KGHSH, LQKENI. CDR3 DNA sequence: TGTGCCAGCTCAGACAGGGGGAAGGGCGAAGCTTTCTTT. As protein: CASSDRGKGEAFF.

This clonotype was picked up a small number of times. The CDR3 region is CASSFGGLAGVLDTQYF. As DNA, the CDR3 is TGTGCCAGCAGTTTCGGAGGACTAGCGGGGGTGCTAGATACGCAGTATTTT. The chain recombines TRBV12-3 or TRBV12-4 with TRBJ2-3; 13 nucleotides align to TRBD2. This CDR3 comprises 17 residues. J was trimmed by 5 bases and V by 3 bases; bases with no gene match: 8.

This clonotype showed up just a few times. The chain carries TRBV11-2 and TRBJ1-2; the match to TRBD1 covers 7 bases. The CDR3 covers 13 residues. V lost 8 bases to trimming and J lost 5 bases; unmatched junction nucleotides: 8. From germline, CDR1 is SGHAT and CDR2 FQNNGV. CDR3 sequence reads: CASARDSPYGYTF. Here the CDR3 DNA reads TGTGCCAGCGCACGGGACAGCCCATATGGCTACACCTTC.

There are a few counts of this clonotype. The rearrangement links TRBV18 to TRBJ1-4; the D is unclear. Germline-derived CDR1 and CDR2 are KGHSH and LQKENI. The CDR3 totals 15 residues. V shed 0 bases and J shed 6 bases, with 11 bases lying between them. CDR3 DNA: TGTGCCAGCTCACCACCCTCCGGACGGGATGAAAAACTGTTTTTT. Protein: CASSPPSGRDEKLFF.

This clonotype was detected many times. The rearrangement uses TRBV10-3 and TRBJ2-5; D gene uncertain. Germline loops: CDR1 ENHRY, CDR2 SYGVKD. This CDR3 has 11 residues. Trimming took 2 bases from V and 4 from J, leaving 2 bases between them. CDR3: CAISEGETQYF. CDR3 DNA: TGTGCCATCAGTGAGGGAGAGACCCAGTACTTC.

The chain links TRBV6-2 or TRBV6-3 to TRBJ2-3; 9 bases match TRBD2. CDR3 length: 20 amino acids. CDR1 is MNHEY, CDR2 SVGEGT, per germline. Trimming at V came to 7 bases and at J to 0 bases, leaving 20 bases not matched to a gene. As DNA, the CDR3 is TGTGCCAGCACTCCCCGCGGTAGCGGGGGCACACATGCTAGCACAGATACGCAGTATTTT. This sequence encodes CASTPRGSGGTHASTDTQYF.

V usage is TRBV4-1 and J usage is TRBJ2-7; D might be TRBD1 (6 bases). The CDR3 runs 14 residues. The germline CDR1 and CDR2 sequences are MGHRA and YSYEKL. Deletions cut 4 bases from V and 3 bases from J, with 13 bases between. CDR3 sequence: CASSLATGLYEQYF. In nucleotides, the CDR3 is TGCGCCAGCAGCCTAGCGACAGGACTCTACGAGCAGTACTTC.